One and the same sample provided the 24 T cell receptor beta chains below, sequenced in a study of STAT5B mutations in CD4+ large granular lymphocyte leukemia (dated by TCRdb to 2021 to 2024). The library was obtained by the immunoSEQ multiplex PCR assay. TCRdb re-hosts the immuneACCESS table, in-frame sequences only. Its copies lack some clones; in the studies checked, an unresolved V gene accounts for under half of them, and the cause for the rest is not known. This sample lists around 21,000 clones; 60% to 80% were detected once. Together, the top ten hold less than 5% of the sample. Input material: CD4+ T cells from blood buffy coats. Receptors were obtained from a human donor in good health.

This clone has a handful of counts. V usage is TRBV4-1 and J usage is TRBJ2-7; no clear D. CDR1 MGHRA and CDR2 YSYEKL come from the germline V gene. Trimming removed 1 base at V and 3 bases at J, with 13 bases between. This CDR3 has 15 residues. CDR3 residues: CASSQVADPFYEQYF. The CDR3 nucleotides read TGCGCCAGCAGCCAAGTGGCAGACCCTTTCTACGAGCAGTACTTC.

The chain employs TRBV30 and TRBJ2-7; the D is unclear. The CDR3 covers 12 residues. Germline V gene lookup returns CDR1 GTSNPN and CDR2 SVGIG (reference sequence). The CDR3 reads CALVRVFSEQYF. As DNA, the CDR3 is TGTGCGTTGGTAAGGGTTTTTAGTGAGCAGTACTTC.

This chain links TRBV5-4 with TRBJ2-5; TRBD1 might be the D (6 bases). Trimming stripped 4 bases from V and 2 bases from J, with 12 bases between. The CDR3 consists of 14 residues. Germline lookup yields CDR1 SGHNT and CDR2 YYREEE (reference sequence). The CDR3 bases are TGTGCCAGCAGCCCAATCGACAGGCAAGAGACCCAGTACTTC. It translates to CASSPIDRQETQYF. The full variable domain, in which reference TRBV5-4 and TRBJ2-5 provide the parts outside the CDR3, is ETGVTQSPTHLIKTRGQQVTLRCSSQSGHNTVSWYQQALGQGPQFIFQYYREEENGRGNFPPRFSGLQFPNYSSELNVNALELDDSALYLCASSPIDRQETQYFGPGTRLLVL.

Notes on this clone: The germline gene is not matched at one end of the junction; a read error may be the cause. V gene TRBV7-7 combines with J gene TRBJ2-5, with no clear D. The CDR3 is 13 residues long. The germline V gene has CDR1 SSHAT and CDR2 FNYEAQ (reference sequence). The CDR3 reads CASSSHYEETQYF. CDR3 bases: TGTGCTAGCAGCTCCCACTACGAAGAGACCCAGTACTTC. Complete variable domain (other parts from reference TRBV7-7 and TRBJ2-5): GAGVSQSPRYKVTKRGQDVTLRCDPISSHATLYWYQQALGQGPEFLTYFNYEAQPDKSGLPSDRFSAERPEGSISTLTIQRTEQRDSAMYRCASSSHYEETQYFGPGTRLLVL.

The chain couples TRBV10-3 to TRBJ1-1; D is undetermined. Trimming removed 11 bases at V and 0 bases at J, with 13 bases between. CDR1 ENHRY and CDR2 SYGVKD come from the germline V gene. CDR3 length equals 13 residues. The CDR3 loop is CAHQPTMNTEAFF. The CDR3 bases are TGTGCCCATCAACCGACCATGAACACTGAAGCTTTCTTT.

This clone occurred a few times. The rearrangement joins TRBV10-2 to TRBJ2-4; unclear D gene. The CDR3 loop spans 13 amino acids. The V gene's germline CDR1 is WSHSY and CDR2 SAAADI. The V gene lost 4 bases and the J gene lost 8 bases, with 12 bases spanning the gap. The chain's CDR3 is CASSAVLSDIQYF. Here the CDR3 DNA reads TGCGCCAGCAGTGCCGTCTTATCGGACATTCAGTACTTC.

V gene TRBV11-2 combines with J gene TRBJ1-1; D gene uncertain. V was trimmed by 5 bases and J by 2 bases, leaving 9 bases between them. The CDR3 length is 13 residues. Germline CDR1 is SGHAT and CDR2 is FQNNGV. The CDR3 DNA is TGTGCCAGCAGCCCCCCCGGAAACACTGAAGCTTTCTTT. Translated: CASSPPGNTEAFF.

V and J are TRBV7-9 and TRBJ2-7; D might be TRBD1 (5 bases). This CDR3 region has 16 residues. Germline V CDR1 and CDR2: SEHNR, FQNEAQ (reference sequence). Trimming removed 3 bases at V and 2 bases at J, with 17 bases between. CDR3 loop: CASSFFQGLSAYEQYF. DNA for the CDR3: TGTGCCAGCAGCTTTTTTCAGGGATTAAGTGCCTACGAGCAGTACTTC.

Here the CDR3 reads CASSLFRGRVGANVLTF. CDR3 DNA sequence: TGTGCCAGCAGCTTATTCAGGGGTAGGGTTGGGGCCAACGTCCTGACTTTC. The rearrangement links TRBV11-2 to TRBJ2-6; D perhaps matches TRBD1 (6 bases). This CDR3 is built from 17 residues. Trimming removed 2 bases at V and 3 bases at J, with 14 bases between. Germline assignment: CDR1 SGHAT and CDR2 FQNNGV. Variable domain in full (rest from reference TRBV11-2 and TRBJ2-6): EAGVAQSPRYKIIEKRQSVAFWCNPISGHATLYWYQQILGQGPKLLIQFQNNGVVDDSQLPKDRFSAERLKGVDSTLKIQPAKLEDSAVYLCASSLFRGRVGANVLTFGAGSRLTVL.

In its sample, this clone was seen a few times. The V call is TRBV20-1, the J call TRBJ2-1; D unresolved. From germline, CDR1 is DFQATT and CDR2 SNEGSKA (reference sequence). This CDR3 is 11 amino acids long. V was shortened by 2 bases and J by 9 bases, with 8 bases between the two germline ends. CDR3 protein: CSARKDSEQFF. CDR3 coding DNA: TGCAGTGCTAGAAAGGATAGTGAGCAGTTCTTC.

The chain is built from TRBV6-6 and TRBJ1-1, with D hard to call. The ends were cut back, 5 bases at V and 4 bases at J, with 17 bases in the middle. The CDR3 covers 15 residues. The germline V gene has CDR1 MNHNY and CDR2 SVGAGI (reference sequence). CDR3 DNA sequence: TGTGCCAGCAGTCCCCCTTCTAGTTATAGCACTGAAGCTTTCTTT. Its translation is CASSPPSSYSTEAFF.

This rearrangement joins TRBV2 to TRBJ2-5; 15 nucleotides align to TRBD2. The CDR3 spans 15 residues. V was clipped by 4 bases and J by 4 bases; unmatched bases: 1. Germline V gene lookup returns CDR1 SNHLY and CDR2 FYNNEI. CDR3 in amino acids: CASSGTSGGVETQYF. The CDR3 nucleotides read TGTGCCAGCAGTGGGACTAGCGGGGGGGTAGAGACCCAGTACTTC.

CDR3 nucleotide sequence: TGCGCCAGCAGCTTGGGACAGAGGGGTGAAAAACTGTTTTTT. Translation: CASSLGQRGEKLFF. The chain carries TRBV5-1 and TRBJ1-4, with D possibly matching TRBD1 (5 bases). V lost 0 bases, J lost 7 bases, and 10 bases lay in between. This CDR3 comprises 14 residues. CDR1 and CDR2 (germline): SGHRS, YFSETQ.

This clone was seen a few times. The chain carries TRBV6-4 and TRBJ2-2; D uncertain. Deletions cut 2 bases from V and 6 bases from J, with 7 bases between. CDR1 is MRHNA and CDR2 is SNTAGT in the germline V gene. The CDR3 totals 13 residues. As DNA, the CDR3 is TGTGCCAGCAGTGACCCCAAGGCCGGGGAGCTGTTTTTT. It translates to CASSDPKAGELFF.

This sequence joins TRBV2 and TRBJ2-7, with D perhaps TRBD1 or TRBD2 (5 bases each). This CDR3 contains 14 residues. V was cut by 7 bases and J by 3 bases, with 16 bases left in between. Germline V gives CDR1 SNHLY, CDR2 FYNNEI. The DNA for the CDR3 is TGTGCCAGCATGTTAGAGGGTGGGGGCTACGAGCAGTACTTC. Protein: CASMLEGGGYEQYF.

This chain links TRBV14 with TRBJ2-3; D might be TRBD2 (5 bases). The CDR3 is 16 residues long. Germline CDR1 reads SGHDN; CDR2 reads FVKESK. V was clipped by 2 bases and J by 5 bases, with 17 bases between them. The CDR3 protein is CASSQRTRSAGDTQYF. The CDR3 coding sequence is TGTGCCAGCAGCCAAAGAACTAGGTCGGCGGGAGATACGCAGTATTTT.

This chain links TRBV27 with TRBJ2-5, with D maybe TRBD1 (5 bases). The germline gives CDR1 MNHEY, CDR2 SMNVEV (reference sequence). V was trimmed by 6 bases and J by 1 base, leaving 9 bases between them. There are 13 residues in the CDR3. The CDR3 DNA is TGTGCCAGCAGGGACATAATCCAAGAGACCCAGTACTTC. It encodes CASRDIIQETQYF.

V and J are TRBV6-5 and TRBJ1-2; unclear D gene. The CDR3 length is 12 residues. Germline assignment: CDR1 MNHEY and CDR2 SVGAGI. Trimming took off 5 bases at V and 9 bases at J, with 13 bases between the two ends. The DNA for the CDR3 is TGTGCCAGCAGTCTAGGCCCCGGAAGCTACACCTTC. Amino acid sequence: CASSLGPGSYTF.

The CDR3 reads CASSLLTGLQPQHF. CDR3 DNA: TGTGCCAGCAGTTTATTGACGGGGTTACAGCCCCAGCATTTT. The chain combines TRBV28 with TRBJ1-5; D remains ambiguous. The ends were cut back, 1 base at V and 7 bases at J, with 11 bases in the middle. The length of the CDR3 is 14 residues. Germline V gene sequence: CDR1 MDHEN, CDR2 SYDVKM. The full variable domain, with the rest looked up from reference TRBV28 and TRBJ1-5, is DVKVTQSSRYLVKRTGEKVFLECVQDMDHENMFWYRQDPGLGLRLIYFSYDVKMKEKGDIPEGYSVSREKKERFSLILESASTNQTSMYLCASSLLTGLQPQHFGDGTRLSIL.

The V and J genes are TRBV25-1 and TRBJ2-1; TRBD1 matches 7 bases. The CDR3 consists of 15 residues. Germline CDR1 reads MGHDK; CDR2 reads SYGVNS. The V segment lost 4 bases and the J segment 1 base; nucleotides outside the gene matches: 4. In DNA, the CDR3 is TGTGCCAGCAGTGGAAACAGGGGATCCTACAATGAGCAGTTCTTC. Its protein product is CASSGNRGSYNEQFF.

In DNA, the CDR3 is TGTGCCAGCAACGGGCAGCCAGGTCCCTACGAGCAGTACTTC. Protein product: CASNGQPGPYEQYF. This chain connects TRBV6-1 to TRBJ2-7; D is unclear. The germline V gene has CDR1 MNHNS and CDR2 SASEGT. The germline V and J ends were trimmed by 7 bases and 2 bases, with 15 bases remaining between them. The length of the CDR3 is 14 residues.

This clone has just one count. V and J are TRBV4-1 and TRBJ1-2; D perhaps matches TRBD1 (6 bases). The CDR3 is 14 residues long. V gave up 4 bases and J gave up 6 bases, with 15 bases separating them. Germline CDR1 MGHRA, CDR2 YSYEKL. The CDR3 DNA sequence: TGCGCCAGCAGCCCGCCCCGGGACACCAATGGCTACACCTTC. Residues: CASSPPRDTNGYTF.

The V and J genes are TRBV7-2 and TRBJ2-7, with D maybe TRBD2 (6 bases). From germline, CDR1 is SGHTA and CDR2 FQGNSA. V lost 1 base to trimming and J lost 3 bases, with 13 bases between them. CDR3 length: 15 amino acids. The DNA for the CDR3 is TGTGCCAGCAGCTTAGAGGGGACTTTCCTCTACGAGCAGTACTTC. Translated: CASSLEGTFLYEQYF.

The chain joins TRBV18 to TRBJ1-1; no reliable D call. CDR1 is KGHSH, CDR2 LQKENI, per germline. CDR3 size: 13 residues. Trimming removed 5 bases at V and 1 base at J, with 8 bases between. The DNA of the CDR3 is TGTGCCAGCTCAGGAGACAAGAACACTGAAGCTTTCTTT. This sequence encodes CASSGDKNTEAFF.